One T cell receptor beta chain is described in this entry. This specimen belongs to a study of blood T cell repertoires in COVID-19. Profiling relied on immunoSEQ multiplex PCR, and the TCRdb table lists in-frame clones only, not all of them. The data show 30,000 to 40,000 clones, roughly nine tenths seen once. This CDR3 region has 14 residues. Looked up from germline, CDR1 is SEHNR and CDR2 is FQNEAQ (reference sequence). V gave up 5 bases and J gave up 4 bases, with 15 bases separating them. The sequenced sample was peripheral blood. The V gene is TRBV7-9, the J gene TRBJ2-7; possibly TRBD2 for D (6 bases). The source of this sequence is a man aged 70 or older with active COVID-19. CDR3 residues: CASSPFGRGYEQYF. In DNA, the CDR3 is TGTGCCAGCAGCCCCTTCGGGAGAGGGTACGAGCAGTACTTC.